This T cell receptor beta chain was profiled in a study of blood T cell repertoires in COVID-19. The assay was immunoSEQ multiplex PCR, and TCRdb's table has in-frame clones only and misses some. In the table there are around 100,000 clones, about 82% of which are singletons. In germline, CDR1 is SGHAT, CDR2 FQDESV (reference sequence). The CDR3 contains 13 residues. V was shortened by 3 bases and J by 6 bases, with 9 bases between the two germline ends. The specimen sequenced was peripheral blood. This receptor was obtained from a man aged 45 to 65 with active or convalescent COVID-19. The J gene is TRBJ2-1, the V gene TRBV11-1; TRBD2 is a possible D gene (6 bases). The CDR3 protein is CASSLTSLNEQFF. CDR3 in DNA: TGTGCCAGCAGCTTGACTAGTCTCAATGAGCAGTTCTTC.